The 18 T cell receptor beta chains presented below share a single source sample, sequenced in a study of CD8 T cells in ankylosing spondylitis. Via MiXCR, TCRdb re-called the 5' RACE reads, giving one row per CDR3 protein. This repertoire shows approximately 260,000 distinct CDR3 sequences, around 7.8% found once; its top ten account for about 6.8%. The sequencing input was blood, either unsorted or a sorted T cell fraction (not recorded which). These receptors came from a male donor with ankylosing spondylitis or in good health (not recorded which).

This clonotype was picked up many times. The J gene is TRBJ1-1, the V gene TRBV20-1; D may be TRBD1 (5 bases). The CDR3 spans 11 residues. Trimming left V 6 bases short and J 5 bases short, with 10 bases between. CDR1 is DFQATT and CDR2 is SNEGSKA in the germline V gene (reference sequence). The CDR3 nucleotides are TGCAGTGCGTCGGGGGGGACTGAAGCTTTCTTT. This translates into CSASGGTEAFF.

This clonotype was detected many times. V and J are TRBV5-6 and TRBJ2-7; D gene unclear. Trimming took off 3 bases at V and 2 bases at J, with 3 bases between the two ends. The CDR3 totals 11 residues. The germline gives CDR1 SGHDT, CDR2 YYEEEE. DNA of the CDR3: TGTGCCAGCAGCTACACCTACGAGCAGTACTTC. This encodes CASSYTYEQYF.

This clonotype has ten or more counts. The chain links TRBV7-2 to TRBJ1-5; D possibly corresponds to TRBD1 (6 bases). V lost 5 bases to trimming and J lost 4 bases, with 15 bases between them. CDR1 and CDR2 from the germline V gene are SGHTA and FQGNSA. This CDR3 has 15 amino acids. The CDR3 reads CASSTRIGGNQPQHF. The CDR3 DNA reads as TGTGCCAGCAGCACCCGAATAGGGGGGAATCAGCCCCAGCATTTT.

This sequence joins TRBV7-9 and TRBJ2-7; 10 bases map to TRBD2. The germline V gene encodes CDR1 SEHNR and CDR2 FQNEAQ (reference sequence). Trimming took 3 bases from V and 0 from J; bases not matched to a gene: 5. The CDR3 consists of 16 residues. CDR3 DNA sequence: TGTGCCAGCAGCTTTTCTAGCGGGAGCAGCTCCTACGAGCAGTACTTC. This sequence encodes CASSFSSGSSSYEQYF.

In this sample, this clonotype turned up a few times. V and J are TRBV5-1 and TRBJ1-1; D is undetermined. Germline V gene sequence: CDR1 SGHRS, CDR2 YFSETQ. This CDR3 region has 12 residues. V shed 3 bases and J shed 10 bases, with 13 bases lying between them. In nucleotides, the CDR3 is TGCGCCAGCAGCTCCCCTATCCACGGAGCTTTCTTT. This encodes CASSSPIHGAFF.

This clonotype has at least ten counts. CDR3: CASSLEAGSRNTIYF. CDR3 in DNA: TGCGCCAGCAGCTTGGAAGCAGGTTCGAGAAACACCATATATTTT. The rearrangement uses TRBV5-1 and TRBJ1-3, with D uncertain. Between the trimmed V and J ends, which lost 0 bases and 5 bases, there was a span of 12 bases. The CDR3 has 15 amino acids. Germline CDR1 and CDR2: SGHRS and YFSETQ.

In its sample, this clonotype was seen many times. The J gene is TRBJ2-1, the V gene TRBV12-3 or TRBV12-4; 7 bases line up with TRBD2. The length of the CDR3 is 17 residues. V dropped 5 bases and J dropped 2; count of bases not matched to a gene: 12. CDR3 DNA sequence: TGTGCCAGCAGTAAGTCAGACCTAGCGGCTCCCTACAATGAGCAGTTCTTC. Its protein product is CASSKSDLAAPYNEQFF.

In this sample, this clonotype turned up a few times. The V gene is TRBV6-1, the J gene TRBJ1-2, with D possibly TRBD1 on 5 matching bases. Deletions cut 0 bases from V and 6 bases from J, with 11 bases between. In germline, CDR1 is MNHNS, CDR2 SASEGT. The CDR3 consists of 14 residues. CDR3 nucleotides: TGTGCCAGCAGTGAAGCCGGGGCTCGGGATGGCTACACCTTC. It encodes CASSEAGARDGYTF.

This clonotype was observed many times. The V gene is TRBV11-1, the J gene TRBJ1-3; TRBD1 aligns across 8 bases. CDR1 SGHAT and CDR2 FQDESV come from the germline V gene (reference sequence). This CDR3 spans 18 amino acids. Trimming cost V 5 bases and J 0 bases; bases outside gene matches: 12. The CDR3 sequence is CASSPRDRPRGSGNTIYF. CDR3 bases: TGTGCCAGCAGCCCCCGGGACAGGCCGCGGGGCTCTGGAAACACCATATATTTT.

This clonotype was seen repeatedly, ten times or more. The gene calls are TRBV15 and TRBJ2-7, with 7 bases matching TRBD2. The CDR3 contains 16 residues. V lost 3 bases and J lost 2; bases outside the gene matches: 10. Per germline, CDR1 LNHNV and CDR2 YYDKDF (reference sequence). In DNA form, the CDR3 reads TGTGCCACCAGCAGCCCTCACCGGGAGGTGCCCTACGAGCAGTACTTC. This encodes CATSSPHREVPYEQYF.

The sample holds many counts of this clonotype. The chain recombines TRBV7-9 with TRBJ2-7; D ambiguous. V was cut by 5 bases and J by 6 bases, with 8 bases left in between. This CDR3 contains 11 residues. CDR1 SEHNR and CDR2 FQNEAQ come from the germline V gene (reference sequence). This CDR3 is CASSRNTEQYF. The CDR3 DNA follows: TGTGCCAGCAGCCGGAATACCGAGCAGTACTTC.

There are many counts of this clonotype. The chain has TRBV9 and TRBJ2-3; 8 bases fit TRBD2. J was trimmed by 1 base and V by 0 bases; bases with no gene match: 4. The V gene's germline CDR1 is SGDLS and CDR2 YYNGEE. This CDR3 spans 16 amino acids. CDR3 nucleotide sequence: TGTGCCAGCAGCGTAGTCAGCGGGGGCGGCACAGATACGCAGTATTTT. Translating it yields CASSVVSGGGTDTQYF.

This clonotype was recorded many times. The J gene is TRBJ2-3, the V gene TRBV6-1; D remains unclear. There are 14 residues in the CDR3. Germline CDR1 is MNHNS and CDR2 is SASEGT. V gave up 6 bases and J gave up 6 bases, with 16 bases separating them. DNA of the CDR3: TGTGCCAGCAGACCCCAGGAAGGGATGGATACGCAGTATTTT. Amino acids: CASRPQEGMDTQYF.

This clonotype was seen many times. CDR3: CATSDVAIAPSGNDNEQFF. The CDR3 bases are TGTGCCACCAGTGATGTGGCAATCGCACCTAGCGGGAATGACAATGAGCAGTTCTTC. J is TRBJ2-1 and V is TRBV24-1; 9 nucleotides agree with TRBD2. V gave up 3 bases and J gave up 5 bases; unmatched junction bases: 16. Germline assignment: CDR1 KGHDR and CDR2 SFDVKD. The CDR3 is 19 amino acids.

In this sample, this clonotype turned up many times. The genes are TRBV5-1 and TRBJ2-1, with D possibly being TRBD1 or TRBD2 (5 bases each). Germline V gives CDR1 SGHRS, CDR2 YFSETQ. V lost 1 base and J lost 10, with 12 bases in between. The CDR3 has 13 residues. The DNA for the CDR3 is TGCGCCAGCAGCTTGTACTCGGGGCGCGAGCAGTTCTTC. This codes for CASSLYSGREQFF. Complete variable domain (other parts from reference TRBV5-1 and TRBJ2-1): KAGVTQTPRYLIKTRGQQVTLSCSPISGHRSVSWYQQTPGQGLQFLFEYFSETQRNKGNFPGRFSGRQFSNSRSEMNVSTLELGDSALYLCASSLYSGREQFFGPGTRLTVL.

This clonotype has at least ten counts. The chain uses TRBV20-1 and TRBJ2-3; D might be TRBD2 (6 bases). The CDR3 consists of 15 residues. Trimming removed 0 bases at V and 2 bases at J, with 12 bases between. Germline-derived CDR1 and CDR2 are DFQATT and SNEGSKA (reference sequence). The CDR3: CSARELAGITDTQYF. Written as DNA, the CDR3 is TGCAGTGCTAGAGAACTAGCTGGGATCACAGATACGCAGTATTTT.

The gene calls are TRBV6-2 or TRBV6-3 and TRBJ2-1; D may match TRBD1 or TRBD2 (5 bases each). CDR1 MNHEY and CDR2 SVGEGT come from the germline V gene. The CDR3 consists of 12 residues. Trimming removed 0 bases at V and 9 bases at J, with 6 bases between. This CDR3 is CASSYSRGEQFF. The CDR3 DNA reads as TGTGCCAGCAGTTACTCGAGGGGTGAGCAGTTCTTC.

This clonotype was seen many times. The chain combines TRBV14 with TRBJ2-1; D could derive from TRBD1 or TRBD2 (5 bases each). Trimming took 4 bases from V and 3 from J, leaving 13 bases between them. The CDR3 is 15 residues long. Germline V gene sequence: CDR1 SGHDN, CDR2 FVKESK. The DNA of the CDR3 is TGTGCCAGCAGCCTTATTGAGGGGTACTACAATGAGCAGTTCTTC. Translating gives CASSLIEGYYNEQFF.